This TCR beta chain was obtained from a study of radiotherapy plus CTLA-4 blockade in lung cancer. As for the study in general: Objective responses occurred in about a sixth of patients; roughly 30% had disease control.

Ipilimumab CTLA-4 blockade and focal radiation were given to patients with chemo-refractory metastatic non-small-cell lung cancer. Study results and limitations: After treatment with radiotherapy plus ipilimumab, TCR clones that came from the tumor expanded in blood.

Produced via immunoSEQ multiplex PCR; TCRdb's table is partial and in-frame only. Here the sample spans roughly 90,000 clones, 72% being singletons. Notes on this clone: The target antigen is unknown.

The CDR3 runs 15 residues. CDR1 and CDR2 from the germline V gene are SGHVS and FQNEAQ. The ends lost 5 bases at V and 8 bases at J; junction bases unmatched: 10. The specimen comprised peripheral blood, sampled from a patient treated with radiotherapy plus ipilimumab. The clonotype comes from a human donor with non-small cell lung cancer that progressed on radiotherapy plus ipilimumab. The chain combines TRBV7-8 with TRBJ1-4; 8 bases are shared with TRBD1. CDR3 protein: CASSLTRGLGEKLFF. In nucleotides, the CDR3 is TGTGCCAGCAGCCTAACCAGGGGGCTCGGGGAAAAACTGTTTTTT. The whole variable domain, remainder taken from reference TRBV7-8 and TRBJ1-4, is GAGVSQSPRYKVAKRGQDVALRCDPISGHVSLFWYQQALGQGPEFLTYFQNEAQLDKSGLPSDRFFAERPEGSVSTLKIQRTQQEDSAVYLCASSLTRGLGEKLFFGSGTQLSVL.